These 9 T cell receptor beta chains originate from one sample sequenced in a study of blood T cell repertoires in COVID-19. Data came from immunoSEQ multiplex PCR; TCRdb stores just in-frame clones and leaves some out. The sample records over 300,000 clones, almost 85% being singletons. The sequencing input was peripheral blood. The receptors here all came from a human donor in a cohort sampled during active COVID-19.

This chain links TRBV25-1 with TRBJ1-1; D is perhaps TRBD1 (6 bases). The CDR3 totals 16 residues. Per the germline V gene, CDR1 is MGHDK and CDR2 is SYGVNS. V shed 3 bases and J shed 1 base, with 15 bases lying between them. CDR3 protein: CASSDSLGAGNTEAFF. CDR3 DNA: TGTGCCAGCAGTGATTCCTTGGGGGCGGGGAACACTGAAGCTTTCTTT.

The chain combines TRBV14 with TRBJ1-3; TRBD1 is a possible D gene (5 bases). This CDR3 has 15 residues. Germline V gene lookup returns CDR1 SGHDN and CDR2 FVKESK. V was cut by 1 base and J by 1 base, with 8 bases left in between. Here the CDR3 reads CASSQVSGSGNTIYF. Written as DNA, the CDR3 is TGTGCCAGCAGCCAAGTGTCAGGGTCTGGAAACACCATATATTTT.

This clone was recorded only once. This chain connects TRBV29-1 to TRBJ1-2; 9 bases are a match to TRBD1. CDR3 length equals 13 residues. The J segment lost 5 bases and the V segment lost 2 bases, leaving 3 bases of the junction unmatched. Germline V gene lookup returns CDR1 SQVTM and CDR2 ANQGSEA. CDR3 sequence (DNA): TGCAGCGTTGAAACAGGGGGCGCGTATGGCTACACCTTC. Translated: CSVETGGAYGYTF.

The CDR3 protein is CASSLSGQGTEAFF. The CDR3 DNA follows: TGTGCCAGCAGCTTGTCGGGACAGGGTACTGAAGCTTTCTTT. V usage is TRBV5-8 and J usage is TRBJ1-1, with 9 bases aligning to TRBD1. Trimming at V came to 1 base and at J to 5 bases, leaving 3 bases not matched to a gene. In germline, CDR1 is SGHTS, CDR2 YDEGEE. The CDR3 consists of 14 residues.

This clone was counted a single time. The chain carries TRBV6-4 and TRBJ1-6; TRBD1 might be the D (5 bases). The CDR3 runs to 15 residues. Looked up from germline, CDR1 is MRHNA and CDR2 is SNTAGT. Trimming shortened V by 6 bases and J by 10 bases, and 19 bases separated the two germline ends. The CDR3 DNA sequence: TGTGCCAGCAGGGATGCGGGGGGGACGGGATCACCCCTCCACTTT. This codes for CASRDAGGTGSPLHF.

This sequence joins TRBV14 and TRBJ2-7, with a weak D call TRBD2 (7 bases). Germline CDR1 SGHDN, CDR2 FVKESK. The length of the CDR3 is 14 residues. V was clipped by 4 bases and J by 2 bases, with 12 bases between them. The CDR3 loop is CASSRGGKAYEQYF. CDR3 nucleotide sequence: TGTGCCAGCAGCCGGGGGGGCAAGGCCTACGAGCAGTACTTC.

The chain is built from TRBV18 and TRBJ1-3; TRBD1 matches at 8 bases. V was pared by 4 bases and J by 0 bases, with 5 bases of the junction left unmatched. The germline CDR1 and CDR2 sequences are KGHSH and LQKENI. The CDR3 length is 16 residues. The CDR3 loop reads CASSQPGQVSGNTIYF. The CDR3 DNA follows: TGTGCCAGCTCACAACCGGGACAGGTCTCTGGAAACACCATATATTTT.

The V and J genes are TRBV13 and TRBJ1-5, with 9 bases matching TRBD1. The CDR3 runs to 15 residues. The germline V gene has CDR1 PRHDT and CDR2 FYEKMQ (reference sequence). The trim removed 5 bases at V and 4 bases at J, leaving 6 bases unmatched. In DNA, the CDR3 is TGTGCCAGCAGCGACAACAGGGGGCTTAATCAGCCCCAGCATTTT. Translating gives CASSDNRGLNQPQHF.

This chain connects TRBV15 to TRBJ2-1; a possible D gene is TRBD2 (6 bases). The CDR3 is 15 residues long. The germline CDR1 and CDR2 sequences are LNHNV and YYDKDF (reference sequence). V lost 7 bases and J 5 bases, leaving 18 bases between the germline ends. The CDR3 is CATTGLRGRNNEQFF. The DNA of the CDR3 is TGTGCCACCACGGGGTTACGGGGGAGGAACAATGAGCAGTTCTTC.